This is a list of T cell receptor beta chains from one sample in a study of blood T cell repertoires in COVID-19. The protocol was immunoSEQ multiplex PCR, while the TCRdb copy is restricted to in-frame clones and leaves out a portion. The table has 110,000 to 150,000 clones, 85% to 90% seen once; the top ten hold about 11%. The sequenced material came from peripheral blood. These receptor sequences come from an elderly woman with acute or convalescent COVID-19. The CDR3 runs from the conserved cysteine through the conserved F or W. The order of the fields is D gene, clone size, J gene, V gene, CDR3 protein, CDR3 DNA. A D gene is named only where the DNA matches it firmly. Clone size is stated in some rows and not others, as once, few, many or a class when expanded.

.,.,TRBJ2-3,TRBV18,CASSPPMATGYTQYF,TGTGCCAGCTCACCACCGATGGCGACTGGTTATACGCAGTATTTT
TRBD1,once,TRBJ2-3,TRBV2,CASSAPTSVVIWKDRNTDTQYF,TGTGCCAGCAGTGCCCCCACTTCCGTAGTTATTTGGAAGGACAGGAACACAGATACGCAGTATTTT
.,once,TRBJ1-2,TRBV28,CASNPPGFGYTF,TGTGCCAGCAATCCACCGGGGTTTGGCTACACCTTC
TRBD2,many,TRBJ2-7,TRBV20-1,CSASSSGSPHGQYF,TGCAGTGCTAGTTCTAGCGGGTCCCCCCACGGGCAGTACTTC
TRBD1,.,TRBJ2-2,TRBV18,CASIQGQTRGTTGELFF,TGTGCCAGCATACAGGGGCAGACGAGAGGGACCACCGGGGAGCTGTTTTTT
TRBD1,.,TRBJ2-5,TRBV7-6,CASSPGQQETQYF,TGTGCCAGCAGCCCGGGACAGCAAGAGACCCAGTACTTC
TRBD2,.,TRBJ2-1,TRBV5-1,CASRLAGGNNEQFF,TGCGCCAGCAGACTAGCGGGGGGAAACAATGAGCAGTTCTTC
.,.,TRBJ2-7,TRBV27,CASSLFGDSRLYEQYF,TGTGCCAGCAGTTTATTTGGGGACTCGAGGCTCTACGAGCAGTACTTC
.,.,TRBJ1-2,TRBV5-1,CASSLGTGYGYTF,TGCGCCAGCAGCTTGGGAACAGGCTATGGCTACACCTTC
.,once,TRBJ2-4,TRBV7-9,CASTAGRNIQYF,TGTGCCAGCACCGCGGGGCGGAACATTCAGTACTTC
TRBD1,.,TRBJ1-2,TRBV6-5,CASSYSDRVYGYTF,TGTGCCAGCAGTTACTCGGACAGGGTCTACGGCTACACCTTC
TRBD1,.,TRBJ1-1,TRBV6-5,CASSNRGTEAFF,TGTGCCAGCAGCAACAGGGGCACTGAAGCTTTCTTT
TRBD1,.,TRBJ1-2,TRBV5-4,CASRSTGQNYGYTF,TGTGCCAGCAGATCGACAGGGCAGAACTATGGCTACACCTTC
.,.,TRBJ2-2,TRBV19,CASSIWGLLNTGELFF,TGTGCCAGTAGTATCTGGGGGCTATTGAACACCGGGGAGCTGTTTTTT
TRBD2,once,TRBJ2-3,TRBV7-2,CASSLVYGRGEDDTQYF,TGTGCCAGCAGCTTAGTGTATGGGCGGGGGGAAGACGATACGCAGTATTTT
.,.,TRBJ1-2,TRBV6-5,CASRVPGTYGYTF,TGTGCCAGCAGGGTCCCTGGGACATATGGCTACACCTTC
.,.,TRBJ2-1,TRBV19,CATDPGGRWVNEQFF,TGTGCCACTGACCCTGGGGGCCGCTGGGTCAATGAGCAGTTCTTC
TRBD1,.,TRBJ1-2,TRBV12-3/TRBV12-4,CASNTLGTGGPTF,TGTGCCAGCAATACCCTCGGGACAGGGGGTCCCACCTTC
TRBD1,once,TRBJ2-1,TRBV4-3,CASSQDWDRGGSNEQFF,TGCGCCAGCAGCCAAGATTGGGACAGGGGGGGATCCAATGAGCAGTTCTTC
.,.,TRBJ1-2,TRBV30,CAWSRQRGSNYGYTF,TGTGCCTGGTCCCGACAGCGTGGATCGAACTATGGCTACACCTTC
TRBD1,.,TRBJ1-1,TRBV5-1,CASSPNFPTGLNTEAFF,TGCGCCAGCAGCCCAAACTTCCCGACAGGGTTGAACACTGAAGCTTTCTTT
.,.,TRBJ1-1,TRBV18,CASSPDRLNTEAFF,TGTGCCAGCTCACCAGACAGATTGAACACTGAAGCTTTCTTT
.,.,TRBJ1-3,TRBV7-9,CASSLTGYSGNTIYF,TGTGCCAGCAGCCTTACAGGGTACTCTGGAAACACCATATATTTT
TRBD1,.,TRBJ2-7,TRBV5-5,CASSVDRDYEQYF,TGTGCCAGCAGCGTTGACAGGGACTACGAGCAGTACTTC
.,.,TRBJ1-1,TRBV7-8,CASSFSEANTEAFF,TGTGCCAGCAGCTTTAGTGAAGCGAACACTGAAGCTTTCTTT
.,.,TRBJ1-2,TRBV3-1/TRBV3-2,CASSQQGTYGYTF,TGTGCCAGCAGCCAGCAGGGGACCTATGGCTACACCTTC
.,.,TRBJ1-3,TRBV27,CASSLSSGNTIYF,TGTGCCAGCAGTTTGAGCTCTGGAAACACCATATATTTT
.,.,TRBJ2-1,TRBV6-5,CASSSFSYNEQFF,TGTGCCAGCAGTTCCTTTTCCTACAATGAGCAGTTCTTC
TRBD1,.,TRBJ1-2,TRBV6-5,CASSYSPGTGIGYTF,TGTGCCAGCAGTTACAGTCCCGGGACAGGGATCGGCTACACCTTC
TRBD1,.,TRBJ1-1,TRBV11-2,CASSMTGGGNTEAFF,TGTGCCAGCAGCATGACAGGGGGGGGGAACACTGAAGCTTTCTTT
.,.,TRBJ2-6,TRBV3-1/TRBV3-2,CASSPSGGANVLTF,TGTGCCAGCAGCCCTAGTGGTGGGGCCAACGTCCTGACTTTC
.,.,TRBJ2-3,TRBV5-6,CASSPIASSTDTQYF,TGTGCCAGCAGCCCGATAGCGTCTAGCACAGATACGCAGTATTTT
TRBD1,few,TRBJ1-2,TRBV30,CAWSLGTGVGYTF,TGTGCCTGGAGTCTCGGGACAGGGGTTGGCTACACCTTC
.,.,TRBJ1-2,TRBV30,CAWGGGYGYTF,TGTGCCTGGGGGGGAGGCTATGGCTACACCTTC
.,.,TRBJ2-1,TRBV5-1,CASSLIPVGAVEQFF,TGCGCCAGCAGCTTGATCCCAGTGGGGGCTGTGGAGCAGTTCTTC
.,.,TRBJ1-5,TRBV7-9,CASSLGAGDGNQPQHF,TGTGCCAGCAGCTTAGGGGCAGGGGACGGCAATCAGCCCCAGCATTTT
.,.,TRBJ1-2,TRBV5-1,CASSRAQDWGYTF,TGCGCCAGCAGCCGGGCGCAGGACTGGGGCTACACCTTC
.,.,TRBJ1-1,TRBV30,CAWSVGGNTEAFF,TGTGCCTGGAGTGTAGGGGGGAACACTGAAGCTTTCTTT
TRBD2,.,TRBJ2-7,TRBV5-6,CASSLAVGLAGAHLF,TGTGCCAGCAGCTTGGCAGTGGGACTAGCGGGGGCCCACCTCTTC
.,few,TRBJ2-2,TRBV4-2,CASSQVAPTGELFF,TGTGCCAGCAGCCAAGTAGCCCCCACCGGGGAGCTGTTTTTT
.,.,TRBJ2-7,TRBV20-1,CSARQGSEQYF,TGCAGTGCTAGGCAGGGGAGCGAGCAGTACTTC
.,.,TRBJ1-2,TRBV21-1,CASSKRSRVSPLYGYTF,TGTGCCAGCAGCAAAAGGTCTCGGGTCTCCCCGCTCTATGGCTACACCTTC
TRBD1,once,TRBJ2-7,TRBV15,CATSRRDRGIDEQYF,TGTGCCACCAGCAGAAGGGACAGGGGGATCGACGAGCAGTACTTC
TRBD2,.,TRBJ2-1,TRBV5-1,CASSLRESGAYNEQFF,TGCGCCAGCAGCTTGAGGGAAAGCGGGGCATACAATGAGCAGTTCTTC
TRBD2,.,TRBJ2-7,TRBV19,CASSRDAGGHSYEQYF,TGTGCCAGTAGCAGAGATGCGGGGGGCCACTCCTACGAGCAGTACTTC
TRBD2,.,TRBJ2-1,TRBV2,CASKERGTGNEQFF,TGTGCCAGCAAAGAGCGGGGCACTGGCAATGAGCAGTTCTTC
.,.,TRBJ1-3,TRBV6-6,CASKNVGSSGNTIYF,TGTGCCAGCAAAAACGTGGGGAGCTCTGGAAACACCATATATTTT
.,.,TRBJ1-2,TRBV5-5,CASSLYLGGIDESGYTF,TGTGCCAGCAGCTTGTACTTGGGAGGAATCGATGAGAGTGGCTACACCTTC